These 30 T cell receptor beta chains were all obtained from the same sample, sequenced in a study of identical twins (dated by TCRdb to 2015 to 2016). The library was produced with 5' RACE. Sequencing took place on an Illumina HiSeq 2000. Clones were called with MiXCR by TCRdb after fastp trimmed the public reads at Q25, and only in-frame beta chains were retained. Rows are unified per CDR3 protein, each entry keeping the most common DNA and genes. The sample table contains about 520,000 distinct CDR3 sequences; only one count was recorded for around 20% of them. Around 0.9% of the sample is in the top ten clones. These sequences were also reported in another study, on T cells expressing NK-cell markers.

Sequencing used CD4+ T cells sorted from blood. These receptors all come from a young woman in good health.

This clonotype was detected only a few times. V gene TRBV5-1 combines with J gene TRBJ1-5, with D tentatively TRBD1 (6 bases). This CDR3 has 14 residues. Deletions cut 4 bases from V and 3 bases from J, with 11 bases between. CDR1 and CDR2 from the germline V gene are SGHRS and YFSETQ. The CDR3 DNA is TGCGCCAGCAGCCTGGGGGCAGTCAATCAGCCCCAGCATTTT. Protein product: CASSLGAVNQPQHF.

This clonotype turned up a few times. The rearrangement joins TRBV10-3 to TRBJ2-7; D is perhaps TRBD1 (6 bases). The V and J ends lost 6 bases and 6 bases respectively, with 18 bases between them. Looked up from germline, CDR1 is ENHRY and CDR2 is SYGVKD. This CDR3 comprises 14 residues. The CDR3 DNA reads TGTGCCATCAGGACCGGGACACGGATCGGCGAGCAGTACTTC. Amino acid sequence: CAIRTGTRIGEQYF.

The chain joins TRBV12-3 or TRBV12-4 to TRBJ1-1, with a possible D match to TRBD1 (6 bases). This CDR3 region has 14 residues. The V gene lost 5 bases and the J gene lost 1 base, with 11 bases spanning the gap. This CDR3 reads CASSLRQENTEAFF. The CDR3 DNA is TGTGCCAGCAGTCTCCGACAGGAGAACACTGAAGCTTTCTTT.

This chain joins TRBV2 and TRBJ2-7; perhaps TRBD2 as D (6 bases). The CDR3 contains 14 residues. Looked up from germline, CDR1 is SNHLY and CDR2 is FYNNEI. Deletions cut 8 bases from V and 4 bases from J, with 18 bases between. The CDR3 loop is CASGGGGYQYEQYF. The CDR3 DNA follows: TGTGCCAGCGGCGGTGGGGGGTATCAGTACGAGCAGTACTTC.

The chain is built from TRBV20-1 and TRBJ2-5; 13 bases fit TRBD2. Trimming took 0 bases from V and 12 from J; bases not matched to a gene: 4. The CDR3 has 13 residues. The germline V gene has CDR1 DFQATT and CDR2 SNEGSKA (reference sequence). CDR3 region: CSARDPGTSGKYF. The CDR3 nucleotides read TGCAGTGCTAGAGATCCTGGGACTAGCGGGAAGTACTTC.

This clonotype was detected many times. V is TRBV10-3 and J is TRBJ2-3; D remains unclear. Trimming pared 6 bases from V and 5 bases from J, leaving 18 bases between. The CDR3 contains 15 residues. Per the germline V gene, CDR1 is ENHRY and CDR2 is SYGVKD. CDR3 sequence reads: CAISPTPKGGDTQYF. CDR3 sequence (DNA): TGTGCCATCAGCCCGACTCCAAAAGGTGGAGATACGCAGTATTTT.

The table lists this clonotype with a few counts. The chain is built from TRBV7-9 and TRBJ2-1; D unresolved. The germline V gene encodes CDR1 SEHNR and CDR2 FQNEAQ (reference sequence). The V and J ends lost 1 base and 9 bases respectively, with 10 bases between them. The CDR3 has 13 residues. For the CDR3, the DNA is TGTGCCAGCAGCTTAGTAAAAGGAACTGAGCAGTTCTTC. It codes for CASSLVKGTEQFF.

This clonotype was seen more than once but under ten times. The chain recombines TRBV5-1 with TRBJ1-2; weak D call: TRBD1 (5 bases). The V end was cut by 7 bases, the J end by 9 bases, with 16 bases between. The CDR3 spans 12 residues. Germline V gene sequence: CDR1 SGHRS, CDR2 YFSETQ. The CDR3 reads CASGPGGGSYTF. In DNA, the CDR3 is TGCGCCAGCGGACCGGGGGGGGGAAGCTACACCTTC. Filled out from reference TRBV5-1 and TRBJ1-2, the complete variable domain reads KAGVTQTPRYLIKTRGQQVTLSCSPISGHRSVSWYQQTPGQGLQFLFEYFSETQRNKGNFPGRFSGRQFSNSRSEMNVSTLELGDSALYLCASGPGGGSYTFGSGTRLTVV.

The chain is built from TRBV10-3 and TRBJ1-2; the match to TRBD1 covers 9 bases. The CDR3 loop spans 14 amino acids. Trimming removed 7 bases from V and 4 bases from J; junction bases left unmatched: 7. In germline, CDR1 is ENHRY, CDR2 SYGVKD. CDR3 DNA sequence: TGTGCCATCACCTCACAGGGGGCTGGCTATGGCTACACCTTC. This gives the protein CAITSQGAGYGYTF.

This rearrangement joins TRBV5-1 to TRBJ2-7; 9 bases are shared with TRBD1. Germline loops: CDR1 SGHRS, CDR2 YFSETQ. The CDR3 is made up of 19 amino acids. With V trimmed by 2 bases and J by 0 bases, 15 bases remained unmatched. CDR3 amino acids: CASSFTRSGTGSLSYEQYF. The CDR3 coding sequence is TGCGCCAGCAGCTTCACCCGCTCCGGGACAGGGAGTCTCTCCTACGAGCAGTACTTC.

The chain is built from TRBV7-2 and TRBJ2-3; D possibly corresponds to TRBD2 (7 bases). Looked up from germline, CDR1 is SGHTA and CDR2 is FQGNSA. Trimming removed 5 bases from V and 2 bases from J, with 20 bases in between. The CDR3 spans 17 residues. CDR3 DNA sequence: TGTGCCAGCAGCCCGTCCCCGGGGGGCTTGTACACAGATACGCAGTATTTT. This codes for CASSPSPGGLYTDTQYF.

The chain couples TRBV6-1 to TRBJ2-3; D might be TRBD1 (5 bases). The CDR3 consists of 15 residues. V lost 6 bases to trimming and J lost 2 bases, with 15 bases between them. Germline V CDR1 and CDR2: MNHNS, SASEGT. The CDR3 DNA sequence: TGTGCCAGCAGGAGAACTAAGGGGAACACAGATACGCAGTATTTT. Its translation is CASRRTKGNTDTQYF.

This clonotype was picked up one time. DNA for the CDR3: TGTGCCAGCAGTTTGGGGCAGACCGAGACCCAGTACTTC. It yields the protein CASSLGQTETQYF. The chain joins TRBV12-3 or TRBV12-4 to TRBJ2-5, with D possibly being TRBD1 (5 bases). The V and J ends lost 3 bases and 5 bases respectively, with 10 bases between them. The CDR3 is 13 amino acids.

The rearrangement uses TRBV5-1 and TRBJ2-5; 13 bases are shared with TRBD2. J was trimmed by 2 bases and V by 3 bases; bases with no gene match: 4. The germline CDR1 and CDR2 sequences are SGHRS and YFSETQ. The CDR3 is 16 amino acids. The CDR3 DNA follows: TGCGCCAGCAGCTCCGGGACTAGCGGGATTCAAGAGACCCAGTACTTC. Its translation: CASSSGTSGIQETQYF.

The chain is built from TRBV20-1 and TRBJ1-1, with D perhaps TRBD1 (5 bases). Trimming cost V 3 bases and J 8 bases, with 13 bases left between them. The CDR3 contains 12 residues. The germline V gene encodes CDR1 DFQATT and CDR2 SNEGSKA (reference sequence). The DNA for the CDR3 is TGCAGTGCTAGGCAGGGTTCTCGGGAAGCTTTCTTT. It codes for CSARQGSREAFF.

The CDR3 spells CAWSNIWDRDEKLFF. The CDR3 bases are TGTGCCTGGAGTAATATTTGGGACAGGGACGAAAAACTGTTTTTT. V and J are TRBV30 and TRBJ1-4; the match to TRBD1 covers 9 bases. This CDR3 has 15 residues. Germline CDR1 is GTSNPN and CDR2 is SVGIG (reference sequence). V lost 2 bases to trimming and J lost 8 bases; unmatched junction nucleotides: 9. Complete variable domain (other parts from reference TRBV30 and TRBJ1-4): SQTIHQWPATLVQPVGSPLSLECTVEGTSNPNLYWYRQAAGRGLQLLFYSVGIGQISSEVPQNLSASRPQDRQFILSSKKLLLSDSGFYLCAWSNIWDRDEKLFFGSGTQLSVL.

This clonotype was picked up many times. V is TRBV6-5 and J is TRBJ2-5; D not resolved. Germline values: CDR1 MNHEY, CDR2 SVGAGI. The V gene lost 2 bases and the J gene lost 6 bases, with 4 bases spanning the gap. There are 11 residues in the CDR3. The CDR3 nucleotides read TGTGCCAGCAGTTACGGGAAGACCCAGTACTTC. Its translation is CASSYGKTQYF.

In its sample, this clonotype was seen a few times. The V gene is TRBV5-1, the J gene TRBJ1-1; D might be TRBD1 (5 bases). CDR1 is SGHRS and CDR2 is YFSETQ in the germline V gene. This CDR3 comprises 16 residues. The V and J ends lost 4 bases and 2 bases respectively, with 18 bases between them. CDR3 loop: CASSAGAGTGNTEAFF. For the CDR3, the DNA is TGCGCCAGCAGCGCCGGGGCAGGGACTGGAAACACTGAAGCTTTCTTT. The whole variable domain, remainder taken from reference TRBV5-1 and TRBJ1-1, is KAGVTQTPRYLIKTRGQQVTLSCSPISGHRSVSWYQQTPGQGLQFLFEYFSETQRNKGNFPGRFSGRQFSNSRSEMNVSTLELGDSALYLCASSAGAGTGNTEAFFGQGTRLTVV.

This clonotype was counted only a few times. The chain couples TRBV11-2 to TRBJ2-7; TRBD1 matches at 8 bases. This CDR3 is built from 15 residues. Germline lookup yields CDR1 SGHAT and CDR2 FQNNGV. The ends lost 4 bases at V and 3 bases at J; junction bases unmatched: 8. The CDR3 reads CASSYPGQAFYEQYF. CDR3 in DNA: TGTGCCAGCAGCTACCCGGGACAGGCCTTCTACGAGCAGTACTTC.

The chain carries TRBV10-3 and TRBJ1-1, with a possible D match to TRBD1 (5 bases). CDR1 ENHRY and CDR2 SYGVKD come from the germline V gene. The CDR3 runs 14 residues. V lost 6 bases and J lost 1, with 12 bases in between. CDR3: CAIRAGTSNTEAFF. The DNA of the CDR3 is TGTGCCATCAGGGCCGGGACTTCGAACACTGAAGCTTTCTTT.

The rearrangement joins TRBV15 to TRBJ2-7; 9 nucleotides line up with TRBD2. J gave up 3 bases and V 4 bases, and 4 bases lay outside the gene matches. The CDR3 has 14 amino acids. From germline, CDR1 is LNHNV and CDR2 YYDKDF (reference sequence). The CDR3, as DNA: TGTGCCACCAGCACGGGACTAGCTGGCTACGAGCAGTACTTC. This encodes CATSTGLAGYEQYF.

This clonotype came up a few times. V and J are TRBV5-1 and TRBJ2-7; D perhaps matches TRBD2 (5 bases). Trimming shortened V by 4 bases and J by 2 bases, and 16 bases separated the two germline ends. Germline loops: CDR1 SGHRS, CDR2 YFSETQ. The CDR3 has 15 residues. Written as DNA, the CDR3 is TGCGCCAGCAGCGGATCCGGGGTCTTGCCCTACGAGCAGTACTTC. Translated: CASSGSGVLPYEQYF.

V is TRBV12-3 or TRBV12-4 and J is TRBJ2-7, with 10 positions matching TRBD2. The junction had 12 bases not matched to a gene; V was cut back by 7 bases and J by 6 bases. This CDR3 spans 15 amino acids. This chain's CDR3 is CASKESGRAFSEQYF. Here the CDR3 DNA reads TGTGCCAGCAAGGAAAGCGGGAGGGCCTTCTCCGAGCAGTACTTC.

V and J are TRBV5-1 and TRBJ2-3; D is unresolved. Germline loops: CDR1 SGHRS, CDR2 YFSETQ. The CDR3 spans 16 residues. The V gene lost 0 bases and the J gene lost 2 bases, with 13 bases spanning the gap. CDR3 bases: TGCGCCAGCAGCTTGGGTCCGGTCAACCCCACAGATACGCAGTATTTT. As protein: CASSLGPVNPTDTQYF.

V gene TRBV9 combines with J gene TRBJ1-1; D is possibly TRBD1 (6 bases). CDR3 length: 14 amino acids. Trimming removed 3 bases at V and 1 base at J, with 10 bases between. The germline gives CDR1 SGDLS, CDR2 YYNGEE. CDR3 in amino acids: CASSEGGTNTEAFF. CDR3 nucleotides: TGTGCCAGCAGCGAAGGGGGAACGAACACTGAAGCTTTCTTT.

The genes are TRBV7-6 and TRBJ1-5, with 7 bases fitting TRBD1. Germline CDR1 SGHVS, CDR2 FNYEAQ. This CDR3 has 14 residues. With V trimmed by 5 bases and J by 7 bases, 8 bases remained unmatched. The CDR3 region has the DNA TGTGCCAGCAGCCTAGATCCAGGGGGGCAGCCCCAGCATTTT. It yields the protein CASSLDPGGQPQHF.

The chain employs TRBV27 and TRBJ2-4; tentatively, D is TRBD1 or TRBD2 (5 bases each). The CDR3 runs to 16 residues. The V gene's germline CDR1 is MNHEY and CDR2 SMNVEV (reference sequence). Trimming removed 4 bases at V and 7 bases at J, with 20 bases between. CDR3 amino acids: CASSWGYGGELNIQYF. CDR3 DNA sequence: TGTGCCAGCAGTTGGGGATATGGGGGAGAACTCAACATTCAGTACTTC.

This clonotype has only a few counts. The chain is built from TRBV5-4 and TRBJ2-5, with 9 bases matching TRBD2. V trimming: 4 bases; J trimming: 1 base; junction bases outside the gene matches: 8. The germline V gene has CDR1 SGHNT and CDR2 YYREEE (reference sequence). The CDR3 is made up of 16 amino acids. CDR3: CASSPMTSGRQETQYF. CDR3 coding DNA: TGTGCCAGCAGCCCCATGACTAGCGGCCGCCAAGAGACCCAGTACTTC.

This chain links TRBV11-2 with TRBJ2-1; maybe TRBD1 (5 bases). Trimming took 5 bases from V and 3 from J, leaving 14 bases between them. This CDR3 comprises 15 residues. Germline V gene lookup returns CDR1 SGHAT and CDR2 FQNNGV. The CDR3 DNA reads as TGTGCCAGCAGCGTCTATGTCGACAGCTACAATGAGCAGTTCTTC. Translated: CASSVYVDSYNEQFF.

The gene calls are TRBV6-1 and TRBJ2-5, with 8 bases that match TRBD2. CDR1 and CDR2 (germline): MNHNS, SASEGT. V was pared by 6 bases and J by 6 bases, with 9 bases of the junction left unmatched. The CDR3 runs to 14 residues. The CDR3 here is CASRDGLAWKTQYF. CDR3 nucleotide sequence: TGTGCCAGCAGGGACGGACTAGCTTGGAAGACCCAGTACTTC.